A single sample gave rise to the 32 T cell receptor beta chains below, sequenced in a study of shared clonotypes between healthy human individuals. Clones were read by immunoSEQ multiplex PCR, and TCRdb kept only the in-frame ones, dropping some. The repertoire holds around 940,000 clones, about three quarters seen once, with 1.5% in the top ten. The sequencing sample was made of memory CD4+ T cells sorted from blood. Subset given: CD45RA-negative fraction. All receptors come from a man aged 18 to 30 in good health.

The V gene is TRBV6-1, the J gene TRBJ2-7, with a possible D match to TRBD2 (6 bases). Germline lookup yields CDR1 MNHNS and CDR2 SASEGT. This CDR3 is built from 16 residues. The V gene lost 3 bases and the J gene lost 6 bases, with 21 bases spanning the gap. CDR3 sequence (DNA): TGTGCCAGCAGTGAGGGTTTAGCGGTTGGCGGAGTCGAGCAGTACTTC. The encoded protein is CASSEGLAVGGVEQYF.

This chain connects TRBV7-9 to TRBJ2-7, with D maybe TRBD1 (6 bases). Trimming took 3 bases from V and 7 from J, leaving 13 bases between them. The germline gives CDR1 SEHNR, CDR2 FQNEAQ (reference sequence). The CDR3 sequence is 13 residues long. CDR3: CASSFRTAHEQYF. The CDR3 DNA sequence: TGTGCCAGCAGCTTCCGGACAGCCCATGAGCAGTACTTC.

The CDR3 protein is CASRPGGVVNTEAFF. CDR3 bases: TGTGCCAGCCGACCCGGGGGGGTGGTGAACACTGAAGCTTTCTTT. This chain uses TRBV6-5 with TRBJ1-1; D is perhaps TRBD1 (5 bases). The germline gives CDR1 MNHEY, CDR2 SVGAGI. Trimming removed 8 bases from V and 0 bases from J, with 16 bases in between. The CDR3 sequence is 15 residues long.

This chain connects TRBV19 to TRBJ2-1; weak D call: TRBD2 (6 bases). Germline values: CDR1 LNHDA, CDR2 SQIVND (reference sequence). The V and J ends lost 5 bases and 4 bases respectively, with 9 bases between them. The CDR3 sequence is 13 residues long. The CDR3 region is CASSFGTYNEQFF. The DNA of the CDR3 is TGTGCCAGTAGTTTTGGGACTTACAATGAGCAGTTCTTC.

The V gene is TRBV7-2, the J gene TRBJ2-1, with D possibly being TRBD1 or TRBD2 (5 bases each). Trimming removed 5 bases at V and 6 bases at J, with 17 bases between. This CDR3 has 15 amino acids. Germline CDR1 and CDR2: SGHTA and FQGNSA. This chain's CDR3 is CASSANSPGGNEQFF. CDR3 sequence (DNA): TGTGCCAGCAGCGCAAACTCCCCTGGGGGCAATGAGCAGTTCTTC.

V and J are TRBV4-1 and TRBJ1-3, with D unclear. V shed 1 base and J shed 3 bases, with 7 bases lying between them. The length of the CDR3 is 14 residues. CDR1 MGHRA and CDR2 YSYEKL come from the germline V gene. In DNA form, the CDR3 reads TGCGCCAGCAGCCAAGGAGGTGGTGGAAACACCATATATTTT. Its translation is CASSQGGGGNTIYF.

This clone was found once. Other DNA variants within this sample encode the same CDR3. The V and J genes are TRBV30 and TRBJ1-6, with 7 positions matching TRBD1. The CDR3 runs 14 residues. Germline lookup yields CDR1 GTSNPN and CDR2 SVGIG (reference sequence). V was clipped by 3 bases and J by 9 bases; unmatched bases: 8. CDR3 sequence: CAWSPTGFGSPLHF. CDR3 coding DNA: TGTGCCTGGAGCCCGACAGGGTTTGGTTCACCCCTCCACTTT.

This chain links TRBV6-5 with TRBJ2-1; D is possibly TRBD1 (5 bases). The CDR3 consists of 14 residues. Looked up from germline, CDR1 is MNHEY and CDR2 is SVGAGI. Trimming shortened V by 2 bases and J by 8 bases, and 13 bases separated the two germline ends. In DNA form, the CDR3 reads TGTGCCAGCAGTTACAGGGGTCTCGGCTATGAGCAGTTCTTC. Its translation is CASSYRGLGYEQFF.

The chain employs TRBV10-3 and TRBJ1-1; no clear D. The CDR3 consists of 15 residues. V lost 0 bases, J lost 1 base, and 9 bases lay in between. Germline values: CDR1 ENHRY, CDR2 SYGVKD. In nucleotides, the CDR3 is TGTGCCATCAGTGAGTCGAGGCACGAGAACACTGAAGCTTTCTTT. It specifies CAISESRHENTEAFF.

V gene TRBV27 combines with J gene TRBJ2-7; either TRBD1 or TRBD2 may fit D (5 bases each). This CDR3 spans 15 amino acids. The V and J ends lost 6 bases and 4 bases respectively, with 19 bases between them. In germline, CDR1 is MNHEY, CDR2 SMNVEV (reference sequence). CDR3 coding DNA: TGTGCCAGCAGGGGGATGAGGGGTAGCAGGTACGAGCAGTACTTC. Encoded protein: CASRGMRGSRYEQYF.

The CDR3 protein is CASSIDVGDRTYEQYF. The CDR3 DNA follows: TGTGCCAGTAGTATAGATGTGGGCGACAGGACCTACGAGCAGTACTTC. The rearrangement uses TRBV19 and TRBJ2-7; weak D call: TRBD1 (6 bases). V was cut by 0 bases and J by 2 bases, with 14 bases left in between. The CDR3 runs to 16 residues. Germline CDR1 LNHDA, CDR2 SQIVND (reference sequence).

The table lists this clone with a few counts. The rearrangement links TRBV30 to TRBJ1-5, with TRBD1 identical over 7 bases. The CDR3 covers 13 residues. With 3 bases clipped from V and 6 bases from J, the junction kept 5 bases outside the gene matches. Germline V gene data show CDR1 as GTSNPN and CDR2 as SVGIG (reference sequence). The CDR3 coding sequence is TGTGCCTGGAGGGGACAGCAGGGTCAGCCCCAGCATTTT. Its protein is CAWRGQQGQPQHF.

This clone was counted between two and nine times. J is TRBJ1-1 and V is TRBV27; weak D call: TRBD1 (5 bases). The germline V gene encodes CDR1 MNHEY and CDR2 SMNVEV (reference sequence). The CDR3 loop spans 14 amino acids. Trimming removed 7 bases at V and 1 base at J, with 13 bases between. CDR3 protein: CASTRGGRNTEAFF. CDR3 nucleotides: TGTGCCAGCACTCGGGGGGGACGGAACACTGAAGCTTTCTTT.

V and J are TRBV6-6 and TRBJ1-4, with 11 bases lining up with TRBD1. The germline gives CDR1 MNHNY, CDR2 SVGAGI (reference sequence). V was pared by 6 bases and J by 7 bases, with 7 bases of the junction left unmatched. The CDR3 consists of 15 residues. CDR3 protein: CASRPSDRGREKLFF. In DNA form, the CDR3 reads TGTGCCAGCAGACCATCGGACAGGGGGCGTGAAAAACTGTTTTTT.

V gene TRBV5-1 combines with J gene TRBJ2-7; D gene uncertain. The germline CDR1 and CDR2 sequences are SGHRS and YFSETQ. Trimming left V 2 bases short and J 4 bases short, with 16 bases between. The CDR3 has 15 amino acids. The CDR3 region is CASSFHPNLDYEQYF. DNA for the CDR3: TGCGCCAGCAGCTTCCACCCTAACCTAGATTACGAGCAGTACTTC.

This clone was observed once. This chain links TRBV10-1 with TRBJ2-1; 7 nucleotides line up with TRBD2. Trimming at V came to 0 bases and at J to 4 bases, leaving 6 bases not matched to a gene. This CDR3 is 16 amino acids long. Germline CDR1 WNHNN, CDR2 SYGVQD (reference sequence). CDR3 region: CASSESKGGGYNEQFF. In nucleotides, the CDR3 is TGCGCCAGCAGTGAGTCGAAGGGCGGGGGATACAATGAGCAGTTCTTC.

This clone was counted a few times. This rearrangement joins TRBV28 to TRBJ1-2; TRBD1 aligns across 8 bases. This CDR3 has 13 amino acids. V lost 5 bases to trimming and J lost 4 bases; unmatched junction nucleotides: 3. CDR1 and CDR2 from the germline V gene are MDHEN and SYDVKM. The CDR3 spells CASSPGQVYGYTF. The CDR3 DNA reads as TGTGCCAGCAGTCCGGGACAGGTCTATGGCTACACCTTC.

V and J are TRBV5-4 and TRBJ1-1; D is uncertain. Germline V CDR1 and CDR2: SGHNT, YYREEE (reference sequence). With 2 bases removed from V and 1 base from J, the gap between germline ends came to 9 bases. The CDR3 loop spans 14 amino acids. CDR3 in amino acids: CASSLREENTEAFF. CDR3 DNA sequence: TGTGCCAGCAGCTTAAGGGAGGAGAACACTGAAGCTTTCTTT.

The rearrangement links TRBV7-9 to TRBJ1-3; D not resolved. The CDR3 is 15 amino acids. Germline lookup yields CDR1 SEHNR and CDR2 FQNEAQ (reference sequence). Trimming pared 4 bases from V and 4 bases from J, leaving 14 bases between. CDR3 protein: CASSSLKSRGNTIYF. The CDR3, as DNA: TGTGCCAGCAGCTCCCTGAAGAGCAGGGGAAACACCATATATTTT.

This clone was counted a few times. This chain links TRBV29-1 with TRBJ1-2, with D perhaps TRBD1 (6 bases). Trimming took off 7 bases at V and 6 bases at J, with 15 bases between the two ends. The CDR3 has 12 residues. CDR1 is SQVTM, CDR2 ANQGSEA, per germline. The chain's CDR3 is CSALRGKNGYTF. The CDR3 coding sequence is TGCAGCGCCTTAAGGGGGAAGAATGGCTACACCTTC.

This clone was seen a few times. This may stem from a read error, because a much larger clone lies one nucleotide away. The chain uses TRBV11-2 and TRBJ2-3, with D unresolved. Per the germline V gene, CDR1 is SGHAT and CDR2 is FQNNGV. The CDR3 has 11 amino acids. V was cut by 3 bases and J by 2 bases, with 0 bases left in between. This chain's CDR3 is CASSFTDTQYF. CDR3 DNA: TGTGCCAGCAGCTTCACAGATACGCAGTATTTT.

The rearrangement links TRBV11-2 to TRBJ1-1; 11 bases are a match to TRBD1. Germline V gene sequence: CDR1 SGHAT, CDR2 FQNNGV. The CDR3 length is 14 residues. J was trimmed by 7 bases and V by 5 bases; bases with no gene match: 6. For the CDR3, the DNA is TGTGCCAGCAGCACGGACAGGGGGCTGGGTGAAGCTTTCTTT. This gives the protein CASSTDRGLGEAFF.

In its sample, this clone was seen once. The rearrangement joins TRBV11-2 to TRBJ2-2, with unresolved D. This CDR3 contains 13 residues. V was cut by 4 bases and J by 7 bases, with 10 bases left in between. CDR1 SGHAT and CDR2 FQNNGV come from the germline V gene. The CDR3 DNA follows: TGTGCCAGCAGCTCCTCTATGAACGGGGAGCTGTTTTTT. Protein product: CASSSSMNGELFF.

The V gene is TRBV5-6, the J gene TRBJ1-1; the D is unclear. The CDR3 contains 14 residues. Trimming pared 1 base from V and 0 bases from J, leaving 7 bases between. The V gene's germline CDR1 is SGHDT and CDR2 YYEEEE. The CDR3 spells CASSLPPMNTEAFF. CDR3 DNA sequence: TGTGCCAGCAGCTTGCCCCCTATGAACACTGAAGCTTTCTTT.

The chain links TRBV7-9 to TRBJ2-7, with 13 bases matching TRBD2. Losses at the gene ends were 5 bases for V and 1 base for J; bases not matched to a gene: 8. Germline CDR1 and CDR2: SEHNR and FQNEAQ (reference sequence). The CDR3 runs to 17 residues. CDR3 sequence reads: CASSRIRLAGGSYEQYF. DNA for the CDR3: TGTGCCAGCAGCCGGATTCGACTAGCGGGAGGTTCCTACGAGCAGTACTTC.

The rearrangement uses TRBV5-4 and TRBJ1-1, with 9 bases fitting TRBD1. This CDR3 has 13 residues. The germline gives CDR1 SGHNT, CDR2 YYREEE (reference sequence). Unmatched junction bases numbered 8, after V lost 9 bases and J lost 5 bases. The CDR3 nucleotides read TGTGCCACTTTTACGACAGGGGGAACTGAAGCTTTCTTT. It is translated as CATFTTGGTEAFF.

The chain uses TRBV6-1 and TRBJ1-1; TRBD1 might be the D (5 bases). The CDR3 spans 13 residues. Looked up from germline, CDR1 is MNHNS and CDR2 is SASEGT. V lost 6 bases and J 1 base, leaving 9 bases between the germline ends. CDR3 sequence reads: CASRPQGNTEAFF. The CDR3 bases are TGTGCCAGCAGACCTCAGGGGAACACTGAAGCTTTCTTT.

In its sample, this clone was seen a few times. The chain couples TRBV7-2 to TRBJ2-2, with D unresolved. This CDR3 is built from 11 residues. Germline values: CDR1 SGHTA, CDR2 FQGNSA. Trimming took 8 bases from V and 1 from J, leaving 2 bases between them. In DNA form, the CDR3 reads TGTGCCAGCGGGAACACCGGGGAGCTGTTTTTT. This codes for CASGNTGELFF.

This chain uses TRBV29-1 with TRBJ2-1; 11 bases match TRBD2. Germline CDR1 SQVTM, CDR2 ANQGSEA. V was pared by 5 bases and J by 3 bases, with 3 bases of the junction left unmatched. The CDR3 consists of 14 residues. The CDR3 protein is CSVRGLAVYNEQFF. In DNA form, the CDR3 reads TGCAGCGTTAGGGGACTAGCGGTCTACAATGAGCAGTTCTTC.

The CDR3 nucleotides read TGTGCCAGCAGCCCAAGATCCGGACAGGGCGAGAACACCGGGGAGCTGTTTTTT. Protein product: CASSPRSGQGENTGELFF. V and J are TRBV13 and TRBJ2-2, with 8 positions matching TRBD1. The CDR3 loop spans 18 amino acids. J lost 1 base, V lost 5 bases, and 12 bases had no gene match. Germline V gene data show CDR1 as PRHDT and CDR2 as FYEKMQ (reference sequence).

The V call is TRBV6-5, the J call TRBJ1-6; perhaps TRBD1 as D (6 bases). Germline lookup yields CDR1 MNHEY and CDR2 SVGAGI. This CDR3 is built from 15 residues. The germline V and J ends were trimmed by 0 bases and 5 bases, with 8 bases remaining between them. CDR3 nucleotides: TGTGCCAGCAGTTACTCGGGGGGGCATAATTCACCCCTCCACTTT. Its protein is CASSYSGGHNSPLHF.

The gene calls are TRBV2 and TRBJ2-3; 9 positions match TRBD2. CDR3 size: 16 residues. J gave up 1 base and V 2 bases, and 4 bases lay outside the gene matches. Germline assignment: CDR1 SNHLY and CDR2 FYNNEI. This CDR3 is CASSELTSGGTDTQYF. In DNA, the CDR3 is TGTGCCAGCAGTGAATTGACTAGCGGAGGCACAGATACGCAGTATTTT. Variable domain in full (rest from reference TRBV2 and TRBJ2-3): EPEVTQTPSHQVTQMGQEVILRCVPISNHLYFYWYRQILGQKVEFLVSFYNNEISEKSEIFDDQFSVERPDGSNFTLKIRSTKLEDSAMYFCASSELTSGGTDTQYFGPGTRLTVL.